The T cell receptor (beta chain) described here comes from a study of control samples from healthy donors and cancer patients. Germline-derived CDR1 and CDR2 are SGHRS and YFSETQ. The CDR3 is 15 amino acids. Trimming removed 0 bases from V and 11 bases from J; junction bases left unmatched: 13. Only in-frame clones appear in the TCRdb table, and some are missing; sequencing was by immunoSEQ multiplex PCR. The sample features some 190,000 clones, with roughly 2.2% in its top ten. This sequence joins TRBV5-1 and TRBJ1-1; 7 bases agree with TRBD1. The receptor's source is a woman in her thirties in good health. The sequenced material came from blood. CDR3 sequence: CASSLGATGVGAAFF. The CDR3, as DNA: TGCGCCAGCAGCTTGGGCGCAACAGGGGTGGGTGCCGCTTTCTTT. Complete variable domain (other parts from reference TRBV5-1 and TRBJ1-1): KAGVTQTPRYLIKTRGQQVTLSCSPISGHRSVSWYQQTPGQGLQFLFEYFSETQRNKGNFPGRFSGRQFSNSRSEMNVSTLELGDSALYLCASSLGATGVGAAFFGQGTRLTVV.